The entry below gives a single T cell receptor (beta chain) sequence along with its context. The sample holds other DNA sequences that translate to the same CDR3. This record belongs to a study of blood T cell repertoires in COVID-19. CDR1 and CDR2 from the germline V gene are LGHNA and YNFKEQ. This CDR3 region has 15 residues. J lost 5 bases, V lost 1 base, and 7 bases had no gene match. Generated by immunoSEQ multiplex PCR, the TCRdb table keeps only in-frame clones and is missing some. The sample lists hundreds of thousands of clones, under 90% occurring once. J is TRBJ2-5 and V is TRBV4-2, with 7 bases aligning to TRBD2. Sequencing was carried out using PBMCs or T cells enriched from blood (not recorded which). This TCR derives from a woman between 50 and 59 years old who had been exposed to COVID-19. The CDR3: CASSQALAAQETQYF. CDR3 coding DNA: TGTGCCAGCAGCCAAGCCCTAGCGGCACAGGAGACCCAGTACTTC.